The 25 T cell receptor beta chains reported below all come from one sample, sequenced in a study of memory CD4+ T cells and cytomegalovirus serostatus (dated by TCRdb to about 2019). A FACSAria II was used to sort memory CD4+ T cells, defined as single viable CD3+CD4+CD8-CD45RO+ cells. Preparation of the library involved the immunoSEQ multiplex PCR assay. TCRdb stores this immuneACCESS table with in-frame sequences only. Part of the clones is absent; in the studies checked, under half of the shortfall reflects unresolved V genes, and no reason is known for the rest. The sample table records under 50,000 clones; 70% to 80% of these occur just once. Jointly, the top ten make up approximately 5.7% of the sample. The specimen was memory CD4+ T cells from blood. These receptors all come from an adult in good health and CMV-seropositive.

The chain joins TRBV5-1 to TRBJ1-3; D unresolved. With 0 bases removed from V and 0 bases from J, the gap between germline ends came to 7 bases. The CDR3 totals 15 residues. Germline CDR1 and CDR2: SGHRS and YFSETQ. CDR3 bases: TGCGCCAGCAGCTTGGGCGGCCTCTCTGGAAACACCATATATTTT. It is translated as CASSLGGLSGNTIYF.

This chain links TRBV7-8 with TRBJ2-5, with D perhaps being TRBD1 or TRBD2 (5 bases each). The CDR3 has 15 residues. V was cut by 4 bases and J by 2 bases, with 14 bases left in between. From germline, CDR1 is SGHVS and CDR2 FQNEAQ. The CDR3 sequence is CASSWAGTAQETQYF. The CDR3 DNA reads TGTGCCAGCAGCTGGGCCGGGACGGCACAAGAGACCCAGTACTTC.

CDR3 in DNA: TGTGCCAGCGCAGGGGGTGATGGGACAGATACGCAGTATTTT. Its protein is CASAGGDGTDTQYF. The chain employs TRBV6-5 and TRBJ2-3; 7 nucleotides match TRBD1. Germline V gene sequence: CDR1 MNHEY, CDR2 SVGAGI. The ends lost 8 bases at V and 3 bases at J; junction bases unmatched: 8. This CDR3 spans 14 amino acids.

The chain is built from TRBV6-5 and TRBJ2-7; D possibly corresponds to TRBD1 (6 bases). The V end lost 10 bases, the J end lost 1 base, and 17 bases lay between the germline ends. The CDR3 contains 14 residues. Germline values: CDR1 MNHEY, CDR2 SVGAGI. Here the CDR3 DNA reads TGTGCCACGAAACCGGGACACGCATCCTACGAGCAGTACTTC. Residues: CATKPGHASYEQYF.

The rearrangement joins TRBV5-1 to TRBJ2-3, with 9 bases identical to TRBD2. The CDR3 covers 16 residues. V was clipped by 3 bases and J by 0 bases; unmatched bases: 5. Germline V gives CDR1 SGHRS, CDR2 YFSETQ. CDR3 loop: CASSSGGGGSTDTQYF. The CDR3 region has the DNA TGCGCCAGCAGCTCCGGCGGGGGGGGGAGCACAGATACGCAGTATTTT.

This chain links TRBV4-3 with TRBJ1-1; D not resolved. Trimming left V 1 base short and J 1 base short, with 7 bases between. The germline V gene has CDR1 LGHNA and CDR2 YSLEER. The CDR3 loop spans 14 amino acids. The DNA of the CDR3 is TGCGCCAGCAGCCAAGTGGGGAGGAACACTGAAGCTTTCTTT. This translates into CASSQVGRNTEAFF.

The chain recombines TRBV7-2 with TRBJ1-2, with D perhaps matching TRBD1 (5 bases). There are 13 residues in the CDR3. Trimming cost V 5 bases and J 8 bases, with 15 bases left between them. Germline V lookup: CDR1 SGHTA, CDR2 FQGNSA. In nucleotides, the CDR3 is TGTGCCAGCAGCGGCCCCGTGGGGGTAGGCTACACCTTC. Encoded protein: CASSGPVGVGYTF. Supplemented by reference TRBV7-2 and TRBJ1-2, the full variable domain reads GAGVSQSPSNKVTEKGKDVELRCDPISGHTALYWYRQSLGQGLEFLIYFQGNSAPDKSGLPSDRFSAERTGGSVSTLTIQRTQQEDSAVYLCASSGPVGVGYTFGSGTRLTVV.

This chain connects TRBV5-1 to TRBJ2-2; D possibly corresponds to TRBD1 (5 bases). This CDR3 is 15 amino acids long. Trimming stripped 2 bases from V and 0 bases from J, with 8 bases between. Germline values: CDR1 SGHRS, CDR2 YFSETQ. The chain's CDR3 is CASSLRQTNTGELFF. The CDR3 DNA follows: TGCGCCAGCAGCTTAAGACAGACGAACACCGGGGAGCTGTTTTTT.

J is TRBJ2-1 and V is TRBV5-1; the match to TRBD2 covers 10 bases. CDR1 is SGHRS, CDR2 YFSETQ, per germline. This CDR3 region has 15 residues. Unmatched junction bases numbered 2, after V lost 2 bases and J lost 3 bases. The DNA of the CDR3 is TGCGCCAGCAGCTTAGGACTAGCGGACTACAATGAGCAGTTCTTC. It yields the protein CASSLGLADYNEQFF.

This clone was recorded once. V and J are TRBV7-2 and TRBJ1-1; D remains ambiguous. Between the trimmed V and J ends, which lost 1 base and 6 bases, there was a span of 9 bases. The CDR3 covers 13 residues. Germline V gene lookup returns CDR1 SGHTA and CDR2 FQGNSA. CDR3 nucleotide sequence: TGTGCCAGCAGCTTAGTGTATGGGTCTGAAGCTTTCTTT. Residues: CASSLVYGSEAFF.

The chain couples TRBV20-1 to TRBJ2-7; possible D gene TRBD2, 6 bases. Germline V lookup: CDR1 DFQATT, CDR2 SNEGSKA (reference sequence). The ends were cut back, 6 bases at V and 4 bases at J, with 10 bases in the middle. The CDR3 is 11 residues long. The CDR3 sequence: CSAPGLYEQYF. CDR3 in DNA: TGCAGTGCCCCGGGACTTTACGAGCAGTACTTC.

V usage is TRBV19 and J usage is TRBJ1-2, with 7 bases matching TRBD1. The CDR3 totals 13 residues. The V and J ends lost 8 bases and 7 bases, in that order; junction bases with no gene match: 10. CDR1 is LNHDA, CDR2 SQIVND, per germline (reference sequence). CDR3 nucleotide sequence: TGTGCCAGTCGGTTACAGGGGAGGATTGGCTACACCTTC. This gives the protein CASRLQGRIGYTF. The full variable domain, rest sourced from reference TRBV19 and TRBJ1-2, is DGGITQSPKYLFRKEGQNVTLSCEQNLNHDAMYWYRQDPGQGLRLIYYSQIVNDFQKGDIAEGYSVSREKKESFPLTVTSAQKNPTAFYLCASRLQGRIGYTFGSGTRLTVV.

The chain links TRBV6-6 to TRBJ2-7; D tentatively fits TRBD1 or TRBD2 (5 bases each). This CDR3 is 16 amino acids long. Germline V gives CDR1 MNHNY, CDR2 SVGAGI (reference sequence). The V gene lost 7 bases and the J gene lost 3 bases, with 22 bases spanning the gap. CDR3 loop: CASTPNRRDLHYEQYF. The CDR3 region has the DNA TGTGCCAGCACTCCTAACAGACGGGACCTACACTACGAGCAGTACTTC.

The chain recombines TRBV5-6 with TRBJ1-3; D is uncertain. Trimming pared 0 bases from V and 0 bases from J, leaving 10 bases between. The CDR3 totals 16 residues. Germline V gene lookup returns CDR1 SGHDT and CDR2 YYEEEE. The CDR3 region has the DNA TGTGCCAGCAGCTTGGGAGTCCTACGCTCTGGAAACACCATATATTTT. Translating it yields CASSLGVLRSGNTIYF.

The chain joins TRBV19 to TRBJ1-1; D not resolved. The V gene lost 5 bases and the J gene lost 0 bases, with 7 bases spanning the gap. The CDR3 is 13 residues long. Looked up from germline, CDR1 is LNHDA and CDR2 is SQIVND (reference sequence). The CDR3: CASSGQMNTEAFF. CDR3 nucleotide sequence: TGTGCCAGTAGTGGCCAGATGAACACTGAAGCTTTCTTT.

The chain joins TRBV2 to TRBJ1-4; a weak D match, TRBD1 (5 bases). The germline V and J ends were trimmed by 4 bases and 2 bases, with 8 bases remaining between them. The CDR3 consists of 14 residues. Germline assignment: CDR1 SNHLY and CDR2 FYNNEI. The CDR3 spells CASSVGTTNEKLFF. The CDR3 nucleotides are TGTGCCAGCAGTGTCGGGACTACTAATGAAAAACTGTTTTTT.

The V and J genes are TRBV6-6 and TRBJ2-7; TRBD2 is a possible D gene (6 bases). This CDR3 spans 14 amino acids. Germline V gene data show CDR1 as MNHNY and CDR2 as SVGAGI (reference sequence). Trimming cost V 2 bases and J 3 bases, with 11 bases left between them. The CDR3 nucleotides read TGTGCCAGCAGTTACGGGGGGAGAGACTACGAGCAGTACTTC. Its translation is CASSYGGRDYEQYF.

In regard to this clone: A read error is possible here, since a much larger clone lies one base away. Other DNA variants within this sample encode the same CDR3. The J gene is TRBJ1-1, the V gene TRBV7-3; tentatively, D is TRBD1 (5 bases). The CDR3 sequence is 13 residues long. From germline, CDR1 is SGHTA and CDR2 FQGTGA. With 5 bases removed from V and 1 base from J, the gap between germline ends came to 8 bases. Here the CDR3 DNA reads TGTGCCAGCAGCCCTGGACAGAACACTGAAGCTTTCTTT. This encodes CASSPGQNTEAFF.

The J gene is TRBJ1-1, the V gene TRBV11-1; no clear D. CDR1 is SGHAT, CDR2 FQDESV, per germline (reference sequence). This CDR3 is built from 15 residues. V lost 4 bases to trimming and J lost 6 bases, with 18 bases between them. The CDR3 is CASSSIRTGAAEAFF. CDR3 DNA: TGTGCCAGCAGCTCGATCCGAACTGGTGCCGCTGAAGCTTTCTTT.

J is TRBJ2-1 and V is TRBV7-9; D is unresolved. Germline V gives CDR1 SEHNR, CDR2 FQNEAQ (reference sequence). The CDR3 is made up of 12 amino acids. The V gene lost 2 bases and the J gene lost 9 bases, with 8 bases spanning the gap. Here the CDR3 DNA reads TGTGCCAGCAGCTTATTGGCCTCTGAGCAGTTCTTC. Its protein product is CASSLLASEQFF.

Details on this clone: Mismatch with germline at one junction end may stem from a read error. The J gene is TRBJ2-4, the V gene TRBV11-2; 8 bases fit TRBD2. CDR3 length: 11 amino acids. Germline-derived CDR1 and CDR2 are SGHAT and FQNNGV. DNA of the CDR3: TGTGCCAGCAGCCCGGGGGGGACCCCCTCCTTC. This codes for CASSPGGTPSF.

The CDR3 nucleotides read TGTGCCAGCTCACCACAAAGGAACACTGAAGCTTTCTTT. Protein product: CASSPQRNTEAFF. The rearrangement links TRBV18 to TRBJ1-1, with D hard to call. The CDR3 is made up of 13 amino acids. V was cut by 1 base and J by 1 base, with 4 bases left in between. Germline V gene data show CDR1 as KGHSH and CDR2 as LQKENI. The complete variable domain, with remaining parts taken from reference TRBV18 and TRBJ1-1, reads NAGVMQNPRHLVRRRGQEARLRCSPMKGHSHVYWYRQLPEEGLKFMVYLQKENIIDESGMPKERFSAEFPKEGPSILRIQQVVRGDSAAYFCASSPQRNTEAFFGQGTRLTVV.

By sample share, this clone is medium-sized. This rearrangement joins TRBV7-2 to TRBJ2-5; 11 positions match TRBD1. The CDR3 extends over 16 amino acids. The V gene's germline CDR1 is SGHTA and CDR2 FQGNSA. The ends lost 7 bases at V and 5 bases at J; junction bases unmatched: 12. The CDR3 coding sequence is TGTGCCAGCACCTTGGGGGGGGACAGGGGGATGGAGACCCAGTACTTC. Its translation is CASTLGGDRGMETQYF.

V is TRBV6-5 and J is TRBJ2-5, with 7 nucleotides matching TRBD1. V lost 6 bases and J lost 2; bases outside the gene matches: 6. Germline V gene sequence: CDR1 MNHEY, CDR2 SVGAGI. The CDR3 has 14 residues. The CDR3 region has the DNA TGTGCCAGCAGACCAGACAGGGTTCAAGAGACCCAGTACTTC. Encoded protein: CASRPDRVQETQYF.

The rearrangement uses TRBV5-1 and TRBJ2-2; D is ambiguous. Germline V gives CDR1 SGHRS, CDR2 YFSETQ. The CDR3 totals 15 residues. V dropped 0 bases and J dropped 5 bases, with 11 bases sitting between them. The CDR3 here is CASSLGQAGTGELFF. In DNA, the CDR3 is TGCGCCAGCAGCTTGGGTCAGGCCGGGACCGGGGAGCTGTTTTTT.